This TCR beta chain appears in the sequencing data of a study of OX40 agonist ivuxolimab in advanced cancers. About the full investigation: The costimulatory receptor OX40 (CD134) was targeted by ivuxolimab, a fully human IgG2 agonistic monoclonal antibody. Intravenous ivuxolimab was administered to patients every 2 weeks at six dose levels: 0.01, 0.1, 0.3, 1.5, 3 and 10 mg/kg. Among the approximately 50 dose-escalation patients, around 20 had hepatocellular carcinoma, roughly 15 melanoma, 9 renal cell carcinoma and 9 head and neck cancer. The dose-escalation cohort was about 83% male with a mean age of about 60 years, ranging from roughly 23 to 85. Patients were allowed to have had prior anti-PD-1, anti-PD-L1 or anti-CTLA-4 therapy, and roughly 40% of the dose-escalation patients had previously received checkpoint inhibitors. Three dose-escalation patients achieved partial responses, one with hepatocellular carcinoma and two with cutaneous melanoma. Peripheral TCRbeta sequencing was intended to test whether TCR sequence diversity was altered and clonal T-cell expansion was caused by ivuxolimab. The paper reports the monotherapy dose-escalation portion (N of about 50 patients) of the phase I ivuxolimab trial. Broader findings and caveats from the paper: After ivuxolimab, more expanded clones were found on average in CD8+ T cells than in CD4+ T cells. Antigen specificity was not determined for the clonally expanded peripheral T cells. At doses of 0.1 to 3.0 mg/kg, clonal expansion of both CD4+ and CD8+ blood T cells was observed from baseline to week 6. Low levels of normalized T-cell clonal expansion were also shown by some nonresponding patients. In the 0.1-3.0 mg/kg groups, partial responders had among the lowest normalized peripheral clonal expansion, particularly in CD8+ T cells.

To sequence the TCRbeta CDR3 region, genomic DNA was isolated from the sorted cells. TCRbeta CDR3 regions were sequenced using the immunoSEQ Assay. TCRdb carries this immuneACCESS record with in-frame sequences only. Its versions omit some clonotypes, under half of them owing to an unresolved V gene in the studies checked, with the rest unexplained. The sample table holds under 20,000 clones, of which about 83% were seen once. Of the sample, 10% to 15% falls within the top ten clones. The germline V gene yields SGHVS for CDR1 and FNYEAQ for CDR2. V is clipped by 5 bases and J by 4 bases, and the sequence between their germline boundaries is 7 bases long. The CDR3 runs 12 residues from the cysteine to the phenylalanine. This entry keeps only the CDR3 DNA: 36 bases, framed from base 1. A remark on this clone: The target of this receptor is not known. Base qualities are not recorded, but no much larger clone differs from it by a single base.

Patients with autoimmune disease history or receiving systemic immunosuppression were excluded from the trial. In every dose cohort, peripheral blood was drawn for TCR sequencing at baseline, cycle 4 day 1, and cycle 7 day 1. The samples were drawn from a first-in-human, open-label, multicenter phase I dose-escalation trial of ivuxolimab. Adults with locally advanced or metastatic head and neck squamous cell, hepatocellular, melanoma or renal cell carcinoma were enrolled in the trial. Before TCR sequencing, CD4+ T cells and CD8+ T cells were sorted from peripheral blood as separate populations. In this chain, TRBV7-6 is recombined with TRBJ2-3, with no confidently assigned D gene. This material consisted of CD4+ or CD8+ T cells sorted from blood, taken in a trial of the OX40 agonist ivuxolimab. The sequence derives from an adult with an advanced solid tumor such as melanoma, head and neck, liver or kidney cancer. The CDR3 region reads CASSLTPDTQYF. The DNA sequence is TGTGCCAGCAGCCTTACACCAGATACGCAGTATTTT.